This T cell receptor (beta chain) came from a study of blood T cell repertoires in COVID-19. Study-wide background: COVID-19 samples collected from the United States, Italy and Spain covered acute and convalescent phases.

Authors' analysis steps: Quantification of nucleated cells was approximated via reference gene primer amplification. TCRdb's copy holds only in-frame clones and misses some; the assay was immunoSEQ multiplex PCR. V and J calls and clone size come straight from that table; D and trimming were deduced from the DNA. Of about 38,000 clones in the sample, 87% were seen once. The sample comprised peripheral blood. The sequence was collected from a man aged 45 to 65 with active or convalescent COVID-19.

CDR3 DNA sequence: TGTGCCAGCAGCCCCCTCGGACAGGGGATTCGGCAGCCCCAGCATTTT. It encodes CASSPLGQGIRQPQHF. The chain employs TRBV7-8 and TRBJ1-5, with 9 nucleotides matching TRBD1. Losses at the gene ends were 5 bases for V and 7 bases for J; bases not matched to a gene: 12. The V gene's germline CDR1 is SGHVS and CDR2 FQNEAQ. This CDR3 comprises 16 residues.